The 9 T cell receptor beta chains reported below all come from one sample, sequenced in a study of cytomegalovirus exposure and HLA in healthy donors. The study ran its PCR with 60 Vbeta and 13 Jbeta primers. Generated by immunoSEQ multiplex PCR, the TCRdb table keeps only in-frame clones and is missing some. The repertoire holds more than 95,000 clones, with 78% as singletons. The sequenced sample consisted of PBMCs. These receptors came from a man aged 35 to 55 in good health and CMV-seronegative.

The chain couples TRBV7-2 to TRBJ2-3; tentatively, D is TRBD1 (6 bases). Trimming took off 0 bases at V and 3 bases at J, with 10 bases between the two ends. CDR3 length: 15 residues. CDR1 is SGHTA, CDR2 FQGNSA, per germline. DNA for the CDR3: TGTGCCAGCAGCTTAGCACAGGGAGTTACAGATACGCAGTATTTT. Translation gives CASSLAQGVTDTQYF.

This rearrangement joins TRBV6-5 to TRBJ1-5; TRBD1 matches 7 bases. V was clipped by 5 bases and J by 7 bases; unmatched bases: 8. The CDR3 is 14 amino acids. Germline values: CDR1 MNHEY, CDR2 SVGAGI. The CDR3: CASSPRGGRQPQHF. For the CDR3, the DNA is TGTGCCAGCAGTCCCCGAGGGGGCCGGCAGCCCCAGCATTTT.

This rearrangement joins TRBV7-8 to TRBJ1-6, with a possible D match to TRBD1 (5 bases). CDR1 and CDR2 from the germline V gene are SGHVS and FQNEAQ. CDR3 length: 14 residues. Trimming left V 1 base short and J 5 bases short, with 6 bases between. CDR3 amino acids: CASSLVTDNSPLHF. The CDR3 DNA sequence: TGTGCCAGCAGCTTAGTGACAGATAATTCACCCCTCCACTTT. The full variable domain, completed using reference TRBV7-8 and TRBJ1-6, is GAGVSQSPRYKVAKRGQDVALRCDPISGHVSLFWYQQALGQGPEFLTYFQNEAQLDKSGLPSDRFFAERPEGSVSTLKIQRTQQEDSAVYLCASSLVTDNSPLHFGNGTRLTVT.

V and J are TRBV15 and TRBJ1-4; D remains unclear. The V end lost 1 base, the J end lost 0 bases, and 9 bases lay between the germline ends. Germline CDR1 reads LNHNV; CDR2 reads YYDKDF (reference sequence). The length of the CDR3 is 16 residues. CDR3 nucleotides: TGTGCCACCAGCAGAGCTTCAGTTGCAACTAATGAAAAACTGTTTTTT. Encoded protein: CATSRASVATNEKLFF.

The V and J genes are TRBV30 and TRBJ2-1; TRBD1 matches 8 bases. Germline V gene sequence: CDR1 GTSNPN, CDR2 SVGIG (reference sequence). V trimming: 2 bases; J trimming: 10 bases; junction bases outside the gene matches: 7. This CDR3 contains 13 residues. Here the CDR3 DNA reads TGTGCCTGGAGTAAGACAGGGGCTAGGGAGCAGTTCTTC. Translation gives CAWSKTGAREQFF.

The chain is built from TRBV29-1 and TRBJ1-2; 8 nucleotides agree with TRBD1. This CDR3 comprises 14 residues. Germline CDR1 reads SQVTM; CDR2 reads ANQGSEA. Trimming cost V 5 bases and J 4 bases; bases outside gene matches: 9. The CDR3 here is CSVPQGTGGYGYTF. CDR3 coding DNA: TGCAGCGTTCCCCAGGGTACAGGGGGCTATGGCTACACCTTC.

The chain couples TRBV4-3 to TRBJ2-7; TRBD1 matches 7 bases. With V trimmed by 6 bases and J by 0 bases, 11 bases remained unmatched. The CDR3 loop spans 16 amino acids. Germline lookup yields CDR1 LGHNA and CDR2 YSLEER. The CDR3 here is CASRGIWDSSSYEQYF. The CDR3 nucleotides read TGCGCCAGCAGGGGTATTTGGGACAGTAGCTCCTACGAGCAGTACTTC.

Comment on this clone: The identical CDR3 is also encoded by other nucleotide sequences in the sample. The rearrangement links TRBV4-2 to TRBJ1-6; TRBD1 might be the D (5 bases). The germline CDR1 and CDR2 sequences are LGHNA and YNFKEQ. V lost 0 bases, J lost 6 bases, and 9 bases lay in between. This CDR3 is 15 amino acids long. The CDR3 protein is CASSQDTQGNSPLHF. In DNA, the CDR3 is TGTGCCAGCAGCCAAGATACTCAGGGTAATTCACCCCTCCACTTT.

The V gene is TRBV11-2, the J gene TRBJ2-3, with 9 bases fitting TRBD1. Trimming removed 5 bases from V and 0 bases from J; junction bases left unmatched: 12. Germline CDR1 is SGHAT and CDR2 is FQNNGV. This CDR3 region has 18 residues. The chain's CDR3 is CASSTYWTGDLSTDTQYF. As DNA, the CDR3 is TGTGCCAGCAGCACGTACTGGACAGGGGACTTGAGCACAGATACGCAGTATTTT.